This T cell receptor (beta chain) was recorded in a study of cytomegalovirus exposure and HLA in healthy donors. This clone has only a few counts. The antigen remains undetermined. Study-wide results and limits: Rare TCR sequences predominated, though certain public TCRs were found in many donors.

There are 13 residues in the CDR3. The V and J ends lost 0 bases and 9 bases respectively, with 9 bases between them. From germline, CDR1 is MNHEY and CDR2 SVGAGI. The study ran its PCR with 60 Vbeta and 13 Jbeta primers. Original data processing: Later, 80 million or so unique TCR beta chains were counted in an analysis, and about 12 million of them were shared. The assay was immunoSEQ multiplex PCR, and TCRdb's table has in-frame clones only and misses some. That table is the source of V, J and clone size, and D and trimming were worked out from the DNA. The sample has 99,000 or so clones; over 12% are singletons.

Sequencing was performed on PBMCs. This clonotype was obtained from a female donor in good health and CMV-seronegative. This sequence joins TRBV6-5 and TRBJ2-1; D is possibly TRBD1 (6 bases). The CDR3, as DNA: TGTGCCAGCAGTTACTCGATGGGGGCTGAGCAGTTCTTC. Its translation is CASSYSMGAEQFF.